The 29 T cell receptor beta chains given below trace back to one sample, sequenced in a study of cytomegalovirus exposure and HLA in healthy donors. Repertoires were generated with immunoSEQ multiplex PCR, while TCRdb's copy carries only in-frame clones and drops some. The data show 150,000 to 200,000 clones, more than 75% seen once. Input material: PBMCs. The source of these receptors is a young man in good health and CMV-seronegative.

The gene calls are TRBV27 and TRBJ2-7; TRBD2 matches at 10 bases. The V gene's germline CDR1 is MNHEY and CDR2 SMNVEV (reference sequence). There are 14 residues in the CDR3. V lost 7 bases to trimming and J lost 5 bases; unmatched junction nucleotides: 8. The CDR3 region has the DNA TGTGCCAGCACCGCCCCGGGACTAGCGAACGAGCAGTACTTC. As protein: CASTAPGLANEQYF.

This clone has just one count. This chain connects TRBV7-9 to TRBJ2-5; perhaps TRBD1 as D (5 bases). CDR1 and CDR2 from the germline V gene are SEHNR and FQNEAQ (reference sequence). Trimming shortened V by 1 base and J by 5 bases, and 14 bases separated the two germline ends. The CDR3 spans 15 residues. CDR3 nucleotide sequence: TGTGCCAGCAGCTTAGGGGCCCAAGGGGTGGAGACCCAGTACTTC. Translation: CASSLGAQGVETQYF.

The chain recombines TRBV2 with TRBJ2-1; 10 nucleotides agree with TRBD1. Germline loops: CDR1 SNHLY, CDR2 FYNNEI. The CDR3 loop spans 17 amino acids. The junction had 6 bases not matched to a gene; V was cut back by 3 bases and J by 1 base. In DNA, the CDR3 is TGTGCCAGCAGTGACGCGGACAGGGGGAATTCCTACAATGAGCAGTTCTTC. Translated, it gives CASSDADRGNSYNEQFF.

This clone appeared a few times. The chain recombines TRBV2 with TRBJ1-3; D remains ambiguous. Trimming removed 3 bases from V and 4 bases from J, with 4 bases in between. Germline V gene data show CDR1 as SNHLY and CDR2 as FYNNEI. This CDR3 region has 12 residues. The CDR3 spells CASSDSGNTIYF. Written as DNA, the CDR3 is TGTGCCAGCAGTGATTCGGGAAACACCATATATTTT.

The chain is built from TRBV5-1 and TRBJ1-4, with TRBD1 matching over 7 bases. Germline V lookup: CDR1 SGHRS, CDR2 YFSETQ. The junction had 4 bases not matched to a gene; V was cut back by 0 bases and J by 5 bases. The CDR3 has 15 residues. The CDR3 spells CASSLGQGQNEKLFF. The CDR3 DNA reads TGCGCCAGCAGCTTGGGACAGGGACAAAATGAAAAACTGTTTTTT.

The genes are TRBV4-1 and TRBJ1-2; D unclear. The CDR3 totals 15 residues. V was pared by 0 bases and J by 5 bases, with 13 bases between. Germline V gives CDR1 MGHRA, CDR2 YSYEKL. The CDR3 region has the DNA TGCGCCAGCAGCCAAGATTTAGCGGAGTCTTATGGCTACACCTTC. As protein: CASSQDLAESYGYTF.

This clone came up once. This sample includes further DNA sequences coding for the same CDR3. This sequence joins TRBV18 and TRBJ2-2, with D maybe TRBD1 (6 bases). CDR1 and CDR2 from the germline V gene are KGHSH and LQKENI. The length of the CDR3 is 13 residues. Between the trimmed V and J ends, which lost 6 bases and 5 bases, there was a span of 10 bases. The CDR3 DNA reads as TGTGCCAGCTCGCCGGACAGTACCGGGGAGCTGTTTTTT. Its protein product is CASSPDSTGELFF.

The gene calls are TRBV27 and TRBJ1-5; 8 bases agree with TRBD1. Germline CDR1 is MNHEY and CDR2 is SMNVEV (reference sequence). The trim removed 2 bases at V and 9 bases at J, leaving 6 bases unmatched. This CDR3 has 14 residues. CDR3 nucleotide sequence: TGTGCCAGCAGTTTAGGACAGGGTGGGCGGCCCCAGCATTTT. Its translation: CASSLGQGGRPQHF.

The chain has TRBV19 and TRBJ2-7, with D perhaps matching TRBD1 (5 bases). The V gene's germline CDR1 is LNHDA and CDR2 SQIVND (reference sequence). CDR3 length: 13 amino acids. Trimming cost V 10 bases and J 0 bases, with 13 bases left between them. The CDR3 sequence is CATRQNPSYEQYF. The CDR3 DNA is TGTGCCACTAGACAGAATCCCTCCTACGAGCAGTACTTC.

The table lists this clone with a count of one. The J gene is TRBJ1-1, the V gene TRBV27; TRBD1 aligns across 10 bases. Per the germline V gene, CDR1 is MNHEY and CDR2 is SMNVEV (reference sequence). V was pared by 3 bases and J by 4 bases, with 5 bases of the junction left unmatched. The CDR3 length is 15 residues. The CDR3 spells CASSLGQGTGTEAFF. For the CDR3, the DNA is TGTGCCAGCAGTTTGGGACAGGGGACCGGCACTGAAGCTTTCTTT.

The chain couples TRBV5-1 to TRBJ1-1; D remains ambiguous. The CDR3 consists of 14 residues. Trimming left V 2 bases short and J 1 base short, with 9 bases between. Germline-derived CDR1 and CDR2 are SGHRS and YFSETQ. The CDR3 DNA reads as TGCGCCAGCAGCTTTAGGAGATCGAACACTGAAGCTTTCTTT. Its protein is CASSFRRSNTEAFF.

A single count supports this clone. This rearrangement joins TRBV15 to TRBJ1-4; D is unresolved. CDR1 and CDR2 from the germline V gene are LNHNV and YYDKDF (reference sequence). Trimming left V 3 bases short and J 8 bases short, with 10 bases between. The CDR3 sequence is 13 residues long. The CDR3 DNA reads TGTGCCACCAGCAGGACCCGGGGAGAAAAACTGTTTTTT. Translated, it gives CATSRTRGEKLFF.

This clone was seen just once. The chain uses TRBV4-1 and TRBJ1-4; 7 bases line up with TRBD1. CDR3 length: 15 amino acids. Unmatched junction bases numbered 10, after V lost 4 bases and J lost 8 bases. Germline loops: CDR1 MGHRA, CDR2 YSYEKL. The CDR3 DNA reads TGCGCCAGCAGCCGTCAGGGGGTATTGAGGGAAAAACTGTTTTTT. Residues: CASSRQGVLREKLFF.

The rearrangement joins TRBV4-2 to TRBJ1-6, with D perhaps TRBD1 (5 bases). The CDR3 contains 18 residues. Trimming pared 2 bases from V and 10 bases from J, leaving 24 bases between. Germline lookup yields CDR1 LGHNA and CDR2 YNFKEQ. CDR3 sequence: CASSQRLLGEGYGSPLHF. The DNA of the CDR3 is TGTGCCAGCAGCCAACGACTCCTGGGGGAGGGATACGGGTCACCCCTCCACTTT.

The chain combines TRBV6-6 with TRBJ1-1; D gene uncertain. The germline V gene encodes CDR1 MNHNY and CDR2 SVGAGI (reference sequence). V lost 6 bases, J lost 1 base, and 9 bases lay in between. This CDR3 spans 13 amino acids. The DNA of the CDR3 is TGTGCCAGCAGGAAAAACAAGAACACTGAAGCTTTCTTT. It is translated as CASRKNKNTEAFF.

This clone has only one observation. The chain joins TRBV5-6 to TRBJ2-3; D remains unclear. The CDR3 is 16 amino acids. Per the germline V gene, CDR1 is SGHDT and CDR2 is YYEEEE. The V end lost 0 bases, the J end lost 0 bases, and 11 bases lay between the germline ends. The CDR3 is CASSLVLAASTDTQYF. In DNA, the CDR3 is TGTGCCAGCAGCTTGGTATTAGCCGCTAGCACAGATACGCAGTATTTT.

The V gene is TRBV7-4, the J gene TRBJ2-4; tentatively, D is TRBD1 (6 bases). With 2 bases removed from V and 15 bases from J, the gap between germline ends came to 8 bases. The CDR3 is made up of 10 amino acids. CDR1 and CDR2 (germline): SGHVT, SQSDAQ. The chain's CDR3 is CASSLWGRYF. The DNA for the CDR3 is TGTGCCAGCAGCTTATGGGGGCGGTACTTC.

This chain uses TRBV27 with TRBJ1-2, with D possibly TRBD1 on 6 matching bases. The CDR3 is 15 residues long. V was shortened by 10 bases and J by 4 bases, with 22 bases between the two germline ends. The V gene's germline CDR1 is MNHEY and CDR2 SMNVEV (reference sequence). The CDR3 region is CAIAEPPGAGYGYTF. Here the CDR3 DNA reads TGTGCCATTGCGGAACCTCCAGGGGCCGGCTATGGCTACACCTTC.

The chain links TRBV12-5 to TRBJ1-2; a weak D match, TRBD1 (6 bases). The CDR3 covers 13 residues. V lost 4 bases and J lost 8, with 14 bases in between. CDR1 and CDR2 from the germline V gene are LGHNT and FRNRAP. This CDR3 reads CASGSNRVEGYTF. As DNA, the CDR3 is TGTGCTAGTGGTTCCAACAGGGTGGAAGGCTACACCTTC.

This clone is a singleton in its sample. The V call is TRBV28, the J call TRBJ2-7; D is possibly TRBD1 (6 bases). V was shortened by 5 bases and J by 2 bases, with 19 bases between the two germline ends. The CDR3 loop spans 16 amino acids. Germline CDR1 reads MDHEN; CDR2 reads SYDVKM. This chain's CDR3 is CASSRSFWDTTYEQYV. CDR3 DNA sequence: TGTGCCAGCAGTCGCAGCTTTTGGGACACCACCTACGAGCAGTACGTC.

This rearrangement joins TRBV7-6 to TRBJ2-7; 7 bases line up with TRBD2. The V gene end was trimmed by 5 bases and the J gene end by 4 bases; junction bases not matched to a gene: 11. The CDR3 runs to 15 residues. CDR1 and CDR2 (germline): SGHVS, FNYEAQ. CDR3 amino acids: CASSPMGGSGYEQYF. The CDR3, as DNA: TGTGCCAGCAGCCCTATGGGGGGGAGTGGGTACGAGCAGTACTTC.

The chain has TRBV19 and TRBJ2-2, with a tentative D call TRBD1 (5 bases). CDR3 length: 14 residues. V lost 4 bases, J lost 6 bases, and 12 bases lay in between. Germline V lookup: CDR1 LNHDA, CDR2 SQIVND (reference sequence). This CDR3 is CASSSKGHPGELFF. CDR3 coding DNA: TGTGCCAGTAGTAGTAAGGGGCATCCCGGGGAGCTGTTTTTT.

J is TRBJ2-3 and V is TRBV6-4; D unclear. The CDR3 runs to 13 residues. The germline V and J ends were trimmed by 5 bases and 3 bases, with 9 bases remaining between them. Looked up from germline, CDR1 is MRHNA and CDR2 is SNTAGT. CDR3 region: CASSIPGTDTQYF. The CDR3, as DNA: TGTGCCAGCAGTATCCCCGGGACAGATACGCAGTATTTT.

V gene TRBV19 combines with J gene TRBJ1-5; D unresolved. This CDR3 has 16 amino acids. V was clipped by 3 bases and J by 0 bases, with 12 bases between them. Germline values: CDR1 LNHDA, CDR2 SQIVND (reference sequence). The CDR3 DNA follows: TGTGCCAGTAGTATTGTCGGGTTCCCTAGCAATCAGCCCCAGCATTTT. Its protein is CASSIVGFPSNQPQHF.

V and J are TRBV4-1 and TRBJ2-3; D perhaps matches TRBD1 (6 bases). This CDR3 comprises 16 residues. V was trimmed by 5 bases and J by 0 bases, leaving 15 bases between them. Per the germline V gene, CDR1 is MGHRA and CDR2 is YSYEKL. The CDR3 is CASSVGQSLSTDTQYF. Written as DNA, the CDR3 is TGCGCCAGCAGCGTAGGACAGAGCTTGAGCACAGATACGCAGTATTTT.

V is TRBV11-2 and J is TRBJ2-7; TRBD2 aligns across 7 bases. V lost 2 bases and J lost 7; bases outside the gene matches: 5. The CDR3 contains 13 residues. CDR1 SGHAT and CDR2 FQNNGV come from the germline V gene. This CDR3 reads CASSLTGGREQYV. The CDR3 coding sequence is TGTGCCAGCAGCTTAACGGGGGGTAGGGAGCAGTACGTC.

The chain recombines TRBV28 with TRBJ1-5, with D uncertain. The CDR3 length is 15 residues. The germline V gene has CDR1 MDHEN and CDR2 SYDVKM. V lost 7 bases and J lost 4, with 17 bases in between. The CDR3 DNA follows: TGTGCCAGCAAAGAATCCCTCGGAGGGAATCAGCCCCAGCATTTT. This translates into CASKESLGGNQPQHF.

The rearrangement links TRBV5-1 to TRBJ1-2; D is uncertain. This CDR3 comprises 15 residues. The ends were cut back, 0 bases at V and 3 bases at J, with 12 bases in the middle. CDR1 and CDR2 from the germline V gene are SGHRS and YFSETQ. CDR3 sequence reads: CASSLASERHYGYTF. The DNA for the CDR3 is TGCGCCAGCAGCTTGGCGTCAGAGCGACACTATGGCTACACCTTC. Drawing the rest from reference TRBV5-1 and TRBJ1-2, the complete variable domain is KAGVTQTPRYLIKTRGQQVTLSCSPISGHRSVSWYQQTPGQGLQFLFEYFSETQRNKGNFPGRFSGRQFSNSRSEMNVSTLELGDSALYLCASSLASERHYGYTFGSGTRLTVV.

The CDR3 sequence is CASEAGGQTGELFF. CDR3 coding DNA: TGCGCCAGCGAAGCGGGGGGGCAAACCGGGGAGCTGTTTTTT. The chain recombines TRBV5-1 with TRBJ2-2; 10 bases are a match to TRBD2. This CDR3 has 14 residues. V lost 7 bases to trimming and J lost 5 bases; unmatched junction nucleotides: 5. From germline, CDR1 is SGHRS and CDR2 YFSETQ.